The 21 T cell receptor beta chains given below trace back to one sample, sequenced in a study of T cell responses to AZD1222 COVID-19 vaccine. This table comes from immunoSEQ multiplex PCR, and its TCRdb copy is limited to in-frame clones, with some not included. The sample records roughly 180,000 clones, about nine tenths being singletons. The specimen was peripheral blood, collected 28 days after the second AZD1222 dose. The receptors here all came from an adult who received the AZD1222 COVID-19 vaccine.

The chain uses TRBV19 and TRBJ2-3; D is perhaps TRBD1 or TRBD2 (5 bases each). The V end was cut by 8 bases, the J end by 0 bases, with 12 bases between. CDR1 is LNHDA and CDR2 is SQIVND in the germline V gene (reference sequence). This CDR3 comprises 14 residues. The CDR3 sequence: CASGTDASTDTQYF. CDR3 DNA: TGTGCCAGTGGGACGGACGCTAGCACAGATACGCAGTATTTT.

V gene TRBV7-6 combines with J gene TRBJ2-6, with 8 bases matching TRBD1. The CDR3 spans 20 residues. In germline, CDR1 is SGHVS, CDR2 FNYEAQ. V was pared by 3 bases and J by 0 bases, with 13 bases of the junction left unmatched. In DNA form, the CDR3 reads TGTGCCAGCAGCTTGGGCTTTGCCGGACAGGGTAGCTCTGGGGCCAACGTCCTGACTTTC. Amino acid sequence: CASSLGFAGQGSSGANVLTF.

This clone was detected only once. The chain has TRBV11-2 and TRBJ2-3; TRBD1 or TRBD2 may be the D gene (6 bases each). Trimming shortened V by 1 base and J by 0 bases, and 8 bases separated the two germline ends. CDR1 SGHAT and CDR2 FQNNGV come from the germline V gene. The CDR3 has 15 amino acids. CDR3 nucleotide sequence: TGTGCCAGCAGCTTAGGGGGGGCTAGCACAGATACGCAGTATTTT. It translates to CASSLGGASTDTQYF.

The rearrangement links TRBV30 to TRBJ2-3; D call uncertain. CDR3 length: 14 residues. In germline, CDR1 is GTSNPN, CDR2 SVGIG (reference sequence). Deletions cut 5 bases from V and 8 bases from J, with 20 bases between. In DNA form, the CDR3 reads TGTGCCTGGGCGCCGGAGAGTGTAACCTCTACGCAGTATTTT. This sequence encodes CAWAPESVTSTQYF.

This rearrangement joins TRBV30 to TRBJ1-6; the D is unclear. Trimming took 3 bases from V and 5 from J, leaving 11 bases between them. The CDR3 loop spans 14 amino acids. From germline, CDR1 is GTSNPN and CDR2 SVGIG (reference sequence). Here the CDR3 DNA reads TGTGCCTGGAGGAGGGAGTTTGATAATTCACCCCTCCACTTT. Translated, it gives CAWRREFDNSPLHF. Complete variable domain (other parts from reference TRBV30 and TRBJ1-6): SQTIHQWPATLVQPVGSPLSLECTVEGTSNPNLYWYRQAAGRGLQLLFYSVGIGQISSEVPQNLSASRPQDRQFILSSKKLLLSDSGFYLCAWRREFDNSPLHFGNGTRLTVT.

The genes are TRBV21-1 and TRBJ2-5; the tabulated D call, TRBD2, remains unverified against the DNA. TRBV21-1 is a pseudogene locus. The CDR3 has 16 residues. CDR3 DNA sequence: TGTGCCAGCAGCAAAGAACTCATCCTTATGCAAGAGACCCAGTACTTC. This translates into CASSKELILMQETQYF.

The chain is built from TRBV5-6 and TRBJ2-7, with a tentative D call TRBD2 (5 bases). Trimming stripped 2 bases from V and 2 bases from J, with 8 bases between. In germline, CDR1 is SGHDT, CDR2 YYEEEE. The CDR3 covers 13 residues. CDR3 sequence reads: CASSLRRAYEQYF. CDR3 in DNA: TGTGCCAGCAGCTTAAGGCGGGCCTACGAGCAGTACTTC.

The chain recombines TRBV19 with TRBJ1-2, with TRBD1 identical over 9 bases. With V trimmed by 6 bases and J by 7 bases, 6 bases remained unmatched. Germline V CDR1 and CDR2: LNHDA, SQIVND (reference sequence). The CDR3 contains 13 residues. For the CDR3, the DNA is TGTGCCAGTAGGCTACAGGGGGCTCGTGGCTACACCTTC. Translated, it gives CASRLQGARGYTF. Combining the CDR3 with reference TRBV19 and TRBJ1-2 gives the whole variable domain DGGITQSPKYLFRKEGQNVTLSCEQNLNHDAMYWYRQDPGQGLRLIYYSQIVNDFQKGDIAEGYSVSREKKESFPLTVTSAQKNPTAFYLCASRLQGARGYTFGSGTRLTVV.

This chain uses TRBV28 with TRBJ1-4; tentatively, D is TRBD1 (5 bases). Germline CDR1 is MDHEN and CDR2 is SYDVKM. This CDR3 region has 15 residues. V lost 6 bases to trimming and J lost 3 bases, with 14 bases between them. The CDR3 DNA sequence: TGTGCCAGCAGCTTTGGCGGGGCCTCTAATGAAAAACTGTTTTTT. Residues: CASSFGGASNEKLFF.

V and J are TRBV6-2 or TRBV6-3 and TRBJ2-7; D remains ambiguous. Trimming took 4 bases from V and 3 from J, leaving 25 bases between them. From germline, CDR1 is MNHEY and CDR2 SVGEGT. CDR3 length: 18 amino acids. In DNA, the CDR3 is TGTGCCAGCAGTTCCCTACTCGCGATCAATCGTGGTTTCTACGAGCAGTACTTC. This codes for CASSSLLAINRGFYEQYF.

This chain uses TRBV21-1 with TRBJ2-7. TRBV21-1 is termed a pseudogene. The CDR3 spans 16 residues. This CDR3 is CASSNRILGRLYEQYF. The CDR3 nucleotides are TGTGCCAGCAGCAATCGAATCCTAGGACGTCTCTACGAGCAGTACTTC.

V gene TRBV24-1 combines with J gene TRBJ2-2, with TRBD1 identical over 7 bases. Germline assignment: CDR1 KGHDR and CDR2 SFDVKD. The CDR3 is 16 residues long. The V and J ends lost 6 bases and 5 bases, in that order; junction bases with no gene match: 11. The CDR3 sequence: CATSRTLGTDTGELFF. Here the CDR3 DNA reads TGTGCCACCAGTCGGACCCTCGGGACAGATACCGGGGAGCTGTTTTTT.

The J gene is TRBJ1-6, the V gene TRBV7-2; D call uncertain. The germline V gene encodes CDR1 SGHTA and CDR2 FQGNSA. The germline V and J ends were trimmed by 1 base and 10 bases, with 11 bases remaining between them. The CDR3 has 14 amino acids. CDR3 residues: CASSLVEGNSPLHF. The CDR3 nucleotides are TGTGCCAGCAGCTTAGTGGAGGGTAACTCACCCCTCCACTTT.

This clone was picked up one time. This CDR3 is CASSQDFQGAKAGNTIYF. Written as DNA, the CDR3 is TGTGCCAGCAGCCAAGATTTCCAGGGGGCGAAGGCTGGAAACACCATATATTTT. This chain joins TRBV4-2 and TRBJ1-3; 8 nucleotides agree with TRBD1. The CDR3 loop spans 18 amino acids. CDR1 is LGHNA, CDR2 YNFKEQ, per germline. The junction had 9 bases not matched to a gene; V was cut back by 0 bases and J by 2 bases.

The chain has TRBV7-9 and TRBJ1-4; D is unresolved. The CDR3 length is 15 residues. CDR1 SEHNR and CDR2 FQNEAQ come from the germline V gene (reference sequence). The ends were cut back, 5 bases at V and 0 bases at J, with 10 bases in the middle. CDR3 residues: CASSLYIATNEKLFF. The DNA of the CDR3 is TGTGCCAGCAGCCTCTACATAGCAACTAATGAAAAACTGTTTTTT.

This CDR3 reads CASSHLSPGTGGIRRSSSYEQYF. The CDR3 region has the DNA TGTGCCAGCAGTCATCTAAGTCCCGGGACAGGGGGGATTAGACGTTCGAGCTCCTACGAGCAGTACTTC. J is TRBJ2-7 and V is TRBV27; 11 bases align to TRBD1. Germline V gives CDR1 MNHEY, CDR2 SMNVEV (reference sequence). The CDR3 is 23 amino acids. V lost 5 bases to trimming and J lost 0 bases; unmatched junction nucleotides: 27.

This clone showed up just once. The chain combines TRBV5-1 with TRBJ2-3, with D possibly being TRBD2 (5 bases). V was trimmed by 0 bases and J by 2 bases, leaving 13 bases between them. Germline V lookup: CDR1 SGHRS, CDR2 YFSETQ. The CDR3 length is 16 residues. Here the CDR3 DNA reads TGCGCCAGCAGCTTGGCACCGGGAACCCTCACAGATACGCAGTATTTT. It yields the protein CASSLAPGTLTDTQYF. The variable domain in full, completed from reference TRBV5-1 and TRBJ2-3, reads KAGVTQTPRYLIKTRGQQVTLSCSPISGHRSVSWYQQTPGQGLQFLFEYFSETQRNKGNFPGRFSGRQFSNSRSEMNVSTLELGDSALYLCASSLAPGTLTDTQYFGPGTRLTVL.

This chain joins TRBV2 and TRBJ2-7, with D unresolved. The CDR3 has 12 residues. V shed 2 bases and J shed 3 bases, with 5 bases lying between them. CDR1 and CDR2 from the germline V gene are SNHLY and FYNNEI. CDR3: CASSEQVYEQYF. The CDR3 coding sequence is TGTGCCAGCAGTGAACAGGTCTACGAGCAGTACTTC.

The count of this clone is one. The chain has TRBV7-9 and TRBJ1-2, with TRBD1 identical over 8 bases. This CDR3 is 15 amino acids long. Germline V gene lookup returns CDR1 SEHNR and CDR2 FQNEAQ (reference sequence). V lost 4 bases and J lost 4; bases outside the gene matches: 8. The CDR3 here is CASSSYLDRGYGYTF. As DNA, the CDR3 is TGTGCCAGCAGCTCCTACCTCGACAGGGGCTATGGCTACACCTTC. The whole variable domain, filled in from reference TRBV7-9 and TRBJ1-2, reads DTGVSQNPRHKITKRGQNVTFRCDPISEHNRLYWYRQTLGQGPEFLTYFQNEAQLEKSRLLSDRFSAERPKGSFSTLEIQRTEQGDSAMYLCASSSYLDRGYGYTFGSGTRLTVV.

This clone was recorded only once. The chain uses TRBV7-7 and TRBJ1-6; no definite D call. Germline V gene data show CDR1 as SSHAT and CDR2 as FNYEAQ (reference sequence). V dropped 5 bases and J dropped 0 bases, with 20 bases sitting between them. The CDR3 has 19 amino acids. As DNA, the CDR3 is TGTGCCAGCAGCCCACCGGAACGTAATAGCAGCTCCTATAATTCACCCCTCCACTTT. Translation: CASSPPERNSSSYNSPLHF.

J is TRBJ2-1 and V is TRBV3-1 (or the pseudogene TRBV3-2); 10 bases align to TRBD1. Per germline, CDR1 LGHDT and CDR2 YNNKEL (reference sequence). After removal of 1 base from V and 5 bases from J, the junction contained 5 bases not matched to a gene. This CDR3 has 16 amino acids. Written as DNA, the CDR3 is TGTGCCAGCAGCCAAGCAGGGACAGGGGTTAACAATGAGCAGTTCTTC. Its translation is CASSQAGTGVNNEQFF.